A selection of T cell receptor beta chains follows, all from one sample in a study of identical twins. TCRdb re-called the 5' RACE reads through MiXCR, storing one row per CDR3 protein. The data contain fewer than 250,000 distinct CDR3 sequences, less than 9.5% of them singletons. The sample consisted of memory (CD45RO+) T cells sorted from blood. These receptors were collected from a woman between 18 and 29 years old in good health. Each CDR3 is given with its conserved first and last residue. Where a row states a size, it is once, few, many or the class of an expanded clone; other rows omit it.

v_call clone_size cdr3_aa
TRBV5-1 . CASSGPSGNTIYF
TRBV5-4 few CASSLVFVPGQSPFHEQYF
TRBV7-9 many CASSLGLASDTQYF
TRBV2 . CASSGQARETQYF
TRBV6-2/TRBV6-3 . CASSNYEQYF
TRBV14 . CASSQDMTLDTQYF
TRBV20-1 . CSATRQDGDTEAFF
TRBV11-2 . CASSLTSPGNEQFF
TRBV5-1 few CASSLGTSGFQETQYF
TRBV5-1 few CASSLIAGAGEQYF
TRBV9 . CASSVVTSGYNEQFF
TRBV7-3 . CASSLKSGGSYEQYF
TRBV5-1 . CASSLLVGSSYNEQFF
TRBV24-1 . CATSDASLTSSTQYF
TRBV9 . CASGLAGDNEQFF
TRBV11-3 . CASSLVARNEQFF
TRBV20-1 . CSASAWADTQYF
TRBV7-9 many CASSQHYEQYF
TRBV18 few CASSAAGETQYF
TRBV12-5 . CASGSPSGSSYNEQFF
TRBV3-1 many CASSLGGLGYNEQFF
TRBV20-1 few CSALFTDTQYF
TRBV4-3 many CASSQGYGANVLTF
TRBV6-1 . CASTFGRDTEAFF
TRBV13 . CASSLSRVGDTQYF
TRBV20-1 few CSARDTRGKRGYTF
TRBV12-3/TRBV12-4 many CASSWRNQPQHF
TRBV20-1 . CSASGGQVTEAFF
TRBV27 once CAVQGQKNTGELFF
TRBV23-1 . CASSQRSRAGSNQPQHF
TRBV6-1 . CASILLRTGELFF
TRBV9 . CASSAVAQETQYF
TRBV12-3/TRBV12-4 few CASSPTGGLETQYF
TRBV6-1 many CASKVATVGGYTF
TRBV15 . CATSRTGASYEQYF
TRBV12-3/TRBV12-4 . CASGSGTGVSGYTF
TRBV18 . CASSHERPLGQEQYF
TRBV27 few CASSPPRGDWRLSEQYF
TRBV20-1 many CSARSVTAGGTYEQYF
TRBV18 few CASSIGAPPNNEQFF
TRBV5-4 . CASSGRAVETQYF
TRBV11-2 few CASSLEFSEAFF
TRBV5-1 many CASSFLAGGPGELFF
TRBV20-1 few CSAPTTTAQYF
TRBV20-1 many CSARDERNTDTQYF
TRBV12-3/TRBV12-4 few CASRGGGMRGSKETQYF
TRBV25-1 . CASSESNRGDNEQFF
TRBV28 . CASRFQGSYNEQFF
TRBV5-1 once CASSSSGASTDTQYF
TRBV12-3/TRBV12-4 many CASSWPEGAADTQYF
TRBV12-5 . CASGLRGEAVADTQYF
TRBV4-2 few CASSPGGMNTEAFF
TRBV20-1 . CSAETLAGGQETQYF
TRBV13 . CACRVYNEQFF
TRBV9 few CASSGGWGAKNIQYF
TRBV20-1 few CSARDSGSRNEQFF
TRBV6-1 . CASSRGSASTDTQYF
TRBV5-6 many CASRAGSYNEQFF